This T cell receptor beta chain was captured in a study of blood T cell repertoires in COVID-19. Study-level information: Spain, Italy and the United States supplied samples that represented acute and convalescent COVID-19. PBMCs, B-cell-depleted T cells, or T cells provided the cDNA or gDNA that made up the material.

From germline, CDR1 is SGHRS and CDR2 YFSETQ. V was pared by 0 bases and J by 4 bases, with 13 bases between. The CDR3 spans 15 residues. Profiled with immunoSEQ multiplex PCR; TCRdb holds only in-frame clones, not every one. The sample contains roughly 66,000 clones, 91% of which appear only once. This clone has only a few counts. Material: peripheral blood. The chain joins TRBV5-1 to TRBJ1-1; D unclear. The receptor comes from a human donor in a cohort sampled during active COVID-19. CDR3 sequence (DNA): TGCGCCAGCAGCTTGGCGGGTTTTGTGGGCACTGAAGCTTTCTTT. Its translation is CASSLAGFVGTEAFF.